This is a list of T cell receptor beta chains from one sample in a study of blood T cell repertoires in COVID-19. TCRdb's copy holds only in-frame clones and misses some; the assay was immunoSEQ multiplex PCR. Among 180,000 or so clones, less than 85% were seen once, and the ten largest hold 4.4%. Sequencing used PBMCs or T cells enriched from blood (not recorded which). These receptors were taken from a woman aged 45-65 years who had recovered from COVID-19. Each CDR3 is given with its conserved first and last residue. A D gene is named only where the DNA matches it firmly. The size entry is marked missing in some rows and otherwise reads once, few, many or a size class.

v_call	d_call	j_call	clone_size	cdr3_nt	cdr3_aa
TRBV7-2	TRBD1	TRBJ1-1	few	TGTGCCAGCAGCTTAGCGTATGGACAGGGGGCCAGGAAGAACACTGAAGCTTTCTTT	CASSLAYGQGARKNTEAFF
TRBV30	TRBD1	TRBJ1-2	.	TGTGCCTGGATGGGACAGGACTATGGCTACACCTTC	CAWMGQDYGYTF
TRBV10-2	TRBD2	TRBJ2-2	.	TGCGCCAGCAGCGGGACTAGCGGCGTCACCGGGGAGCTGTTTTTT	CASSGTSGVTGELFF
TRBV11-2	TRBD1	TRBJ1-1	.	TGTGCCAGCAGCTTCTACAGGGGGGTCACTGAAGCTTTCTTT	CASSFYRGVTEAFF
TRBV19	.	TRBJ1-4	.	TGTGCCAGTAGTCCTAACCCGCGACAGGTACGGAGTGAAGAAAAACTGTTTTTT	CASSPNPRQVRSEEKLFF
TRBV19	TRBD2	TRBJ2-1	.	TGTGCCAGTAGTACTGTGACTAGCGGGGGTTGGGATGAGCAGTTCTTC	CASSTVTSGGWDEQFF
TRBV9	.	TRBJ2-1	.	TGTGCCAGCAGCGTAGCGGGAATAGACCACAATGAGCAGTTCTTC	CASSVAGIDHNEQFF
TRBV5-4	.	TRBJ1-5	.	TGTGCCAGCAGCTTTGGGGACAACAACCCGGGTCAGCCCCAGCATTTT	CASSFGDNNPGQPQHF
TRBV24-1	TRBD1	TRBJ2-2	.	TGTGCCACCAGTGATGAAGGACAGGCCGGGGAGCTGTTTTTT	CATSDEGQAGELFF
TRBV3-1/TRBV3-2	.	TRBJ2-2	.	TGTGCCAGCAGCCTCGGCCTACAGGGTTCCGGGGAGCTGTTTTTT	CASSLGLQGSGELFF
TRBV10-3	TRBD1	TRBJ1-1	.	TGTGCCATCAGTGAGCACAGGGGGAACACTGAAGCTTTCTTT	CAISEHRGNTEAFF
TRBV28	.	TRBJ1-3	.	TGTGCCAGCAGTTTAACCAGCTCTGGAAACACCATATATTTT	CASSLTSSGNTIYF
TRBV6-5	TRBD1	TRBJ1-2	.	TGTGCCAGCAGTCGGGACAGCTTCTATGGCTACACCTTC	CASSRDSFYGYTF
TRBV13	TRBD2	TRBJ2-1	.	TGTGCCAGCAGCTTAGAGGCGGGGGCTGGTATACGCGGGAGGGTATCCTACAATGAGCAGTTCTTC	CASSLEAGAGIRGRVSYNEQFF
TRBV5-6	.	TRBJ1-2	.	TGTGCCAGCAGCAGCCTCGACGGAGGGTTTAGCTACACCTTC	CASSSLDGGFSYTF
TRBV7-9	TRBD2	TRBJ2-5	.	TGTGCCAGCAGCCGATCCGGCGGGGGGTTACAAGAGACCCAGTACTTC	CASSRSGGGLQETQYF
TRBV7-8	.	TRBJ2-3	.	TGTGCCAGCCGCCATGCCAGGGAGGTAGCAGATACGCAGTATTTT	CASRHAREVADTQYF
TRBV7-9	TRBD1	TRBJ1-1	.	TGTGCCAGCAGCTTCGGACAGGGGGCAGGAAACACTGAAGCTTTCTTT	CASSFGQGAGNTEAFF
TRBV29-1	TRBD2	TRBJ2-5	.	TGCAGCGTTGATACCTCCTCGGGAGGGACCCAGTACTTC	CSVDTSSGGTQYF
TRBV20-1	.	TRBJ1-5	.	TGCAGTGCGCGGGGGGGTCAGCCCCAGCATTTT	CSARGGQPQHF
TRBV19	TRBD1	TRBJ1-4	.	TGTGCCAGTAGTCCAGGACAGGGGGCTTCTGAAAAACTGTTTTTT	CASSPGQGASEKLFF
TRBV20-1	.	TRBJ1-2	.	TGCAGTGCTAGTCCGTCGGCCTCGGCAGGGTATGGCTACACCTTC	CSASPSASAGYGYTF
TRBV14	TRBD1	TRBJ1-1	.	TGTGCCAGCAGCCAGAGACAGGGACAGGGGAACACTGAAGCTTTCTTT	CASSQRQGQGNTEAFF
TRBV7-8	TRBD1	TRBJ1-2	.	TGTGCCAGCAGCAGAGACAGGGACGGTGGCTACACCTTC	CASSRDRDGGYTF
TRBV27	TRBD1	TRBJ1-5	.	TGTGCCAGCAGACGTGGGACAGGGGGGACTTCTAGCAATCAGCCCCAGCATTTT	CASRRGTGGTSSNQPQHF
TRBV12-3/TRBV12-4	.	TRBJ1-6	.	TGTGCCAGCAGTCCCGCGGGACCCCTCCACTTT	CASSPAGPLHF
TRBV28	.	TRBJ2-3	.	TGTGCCAGCAGTTTTAAACTAGCTGATGTAGATACGCAGTATTTT	CASSFKLADVDTQYF
TRBV19	TRBD1	TRBJ1-2	.	TGTGCCAGTAGTACCGAGGACAGGGCGGGGTATGGCTACACCTTC	CASSTEDRAGYGYTF
TRBV12-5	TRBD2	TRBJ2-3	.	TGTGCTAGTGGGTACGCAGTAGCGGGCAGCACAGATACGCAGTATTTT	CASGYAVAGSTDTQYF
TRBV28	TRBD1	TRBJ1-4	.	TGTGCCAGCACCCGGACAGGGAAGGAAAAACTGTTTTTT	CASTRTGKEKLFF
TRBV19	TRBD2	TRBJ2-2	.	TGTGCCACGGGACTAGCGGGAACGACCGGGGAGCTGTTTTTT	CATGLAGTTGELFF
TRBV9	.	TRBJ2-1	.	TGTGCCAGCAGCGTAGATCGGGGGAGTGGGCCCTACAATGAGCAGTTCTTC	CASSVDRGSGPYNEQFF
TRBV30	TRBD1	TRBJ1-2	few	TGTGCCTGGAGTGTACTAGGGGGCGGCTATGGCTACACCTTC	CAWSVLGGGYGYTF
TRBV5-4	.	TRBJ1-2	.	TGTGCCAGCAGCTTGGGGGGGCCCCTTCTCTATGGCTACACCTTC	CASSLGGPLLYGYTF
TRBV5-1	TRBD1	TRBJ1-1	.	TGCGCCAGCAGCTTTCCCCGACAGGGAAACACTGAAGCTTTCTTT	CASSFPRQGNTEAFF
TRBV27	.	TRBJ1-5	few	TGTGCCAGCCGTTCGAGCCTTTATCAGCCCCAGCATTTT	CASRSSLYQPQHF
TRBV27	.	TRBJ2-3	once	TGTGCCAGCAGTTCGACAGGGTCTAGCGCAGATACGCAGTATTTT	CASSSTGSSADTQYF
TRBV12-3/TRBV12-4	.	TRBJ1-5	once	TGTGCCAGCAGTCCAGGGGGCAATCAGCCCCAGCATTTT	CASSPGGNQPQHF
TRBV28	TRBD1	TRBJ1-4	.	TGTGCCAGCAGTTTCACAGGGGGGGGAAATGAAAAACTGTTTTTT	CASSFTGGGNEKLFF
TRBV6-5	.	TRBJ1-2	.	TGTGCCAGCAGTTACGTCGGGTCAGGGTCTTATGGCTACACCTTC	CASSYVGSGSYGYTF
TRBV6-2/TRBV6-3	TRBD1	TRBJ1-1	.	TGTGCCAGCAGTTACGGGTTACAGGGGTTCACTGAAGCTTTCTTT	CASSYGLQGFTEAFF
TRBV28	TRBD2	TRBJ2-1	.	TGTGCCAGCAGTTTTAGCGGGGGCTATGAGCAGTTCTTC	CASSFSGGYEQFF
TRBV30	.	TRBJ1-2	once	TGTGCCGGGAGATCGGGACAACGGGGAGGCTACACCTTC	CAGRSGQRGGYTF
TRBV19	TRBD1	TRBJ2-5	.	TGTGCCACAAACAGGGGCCAAGAGACCCAGTACTTC	CATNRGQETQYF
TRBV18	TRBD2	TRBJ2-3	.	TGTGCCAGCTCACCACCGACTAGCGGTGGCACAGATACGCAGTATTTT	CASSPPTSGGTDTQYF
TRBV19	.	TRBJ1-1	.	TGTGCCAGTAGCGACAGAATGAACACTGAAGCTTTCTTT	CASSDRMNTEAFF
TRBV7-2	TRBD1	TRBJ1-3	once	TGTGCCAGCAGCTTATCCATATCCGGGACAGCCCGAAACACCATATATTTT	CASSLSISGTARNTIYF
TRBV6-6	.	TRBJ2-1	.	TGTGCCAGCACTCGACCACTAGCCGTTAGCTCCTACAATGAGCAGTTCTTC	CASTRPLAVSSYNEQFF
TRBV29-1	.	TRBJ1-1	.	TGCAGCGTTTTTCTTAGCGGGACAAACACTGAAGCTTTCTTT	CSVFLSGTNTEAFF
TRBV4-1	.	TRBJ2-5	.	TGCGCCAGCAGCCAAGACCCCCCAACGGGAGTAGGCGGAGCGGAGACCCAGTACTTC	CASSQDPPTGVGGAETQYF
TRBV2	.	TRBJ1-1	.	TGTGCCAGCAGTCTACCGAACAGGGCCCCTGAAGCTTTCTTT	CASSLPNRAPEAFF
TRBV2	TRBD1	TRBJ1-2	.	TGTGCCAGCAGAGACAGGGAAACAACCTATGGCTACACCTTC	CASRDRETTYGYTF
TRBV6-5	.	TRBJ2-5	.	TGTGCCAGCAGTTACCAGGGGCCGAAGGAGACCCAGTACTTC	CASSYQGPKETQYF
TRBV28	.	TRBJ1-6	.	TGTGCCAGCAACGTTTTCGGTTCACCCCTCCACTTT	CASNVFGSPLHF
TRBV10-2	TRBD2	TRBJ2-5	.	TGCGCCAGCAGTGAGACTAGCGGGATCGGAGCGACCCAGTACTTC	CASSETSGIGATQYF